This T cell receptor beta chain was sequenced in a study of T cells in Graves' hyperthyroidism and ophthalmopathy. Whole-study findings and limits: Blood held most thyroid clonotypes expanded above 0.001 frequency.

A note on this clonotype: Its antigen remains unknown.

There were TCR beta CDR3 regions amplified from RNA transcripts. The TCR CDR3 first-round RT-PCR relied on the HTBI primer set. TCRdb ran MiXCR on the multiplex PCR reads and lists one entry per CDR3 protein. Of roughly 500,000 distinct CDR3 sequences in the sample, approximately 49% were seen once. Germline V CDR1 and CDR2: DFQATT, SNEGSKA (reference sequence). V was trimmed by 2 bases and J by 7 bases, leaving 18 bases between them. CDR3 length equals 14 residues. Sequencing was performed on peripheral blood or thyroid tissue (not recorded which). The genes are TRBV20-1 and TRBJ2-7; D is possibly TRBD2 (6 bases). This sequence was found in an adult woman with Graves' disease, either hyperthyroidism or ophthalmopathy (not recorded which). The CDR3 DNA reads TGCAGTGCTAGATCCCTGCGGGGTGAGATAGAGCAGTACTTC. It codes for CSARSLRGEIEQYF.